The sequence of this T cell receptor (beta chain) was determined in a study of early T cells in non-severe SARS-CoV-2 infection. The V segment lost 5 bases and the J segment 12 bases; nucleotides outside the gene matches: 11. The germline V gene has CDR1 MNHEY and CDR2 SVGEGT. The CDR3 is made up of 14 amino acids. General observations from the study: There was a bias toward anti-spike CD8 responses in VDJdb matching, which missed private and CD4 specificities.

At least ten counts were recorded for this clonotype. Its antigen remains unknown. Unique molecular identifiers were attached to individual cDNA molecules. Using its own MiXCR run on the 5' RACE reads, TCRdb lists one record per CDR3 protein. The data contain tens of thousands of distinct CDR3 sequences, less than 5.5% of them seen just once; the ten biggest clones take up about 11%. The V and J genes are TRBV6-2 or TRBV6-3 and TRBJ2-1; TRBD2 agrees at 9 bases. The clonotype originates from an adult who was a healthcare worker with PCR-confirmed SARS-CoV-2 infection or an uninfected control (not recorded which). The sample was whole blood. The CDR3 DNA reads as TGTGCCAGCAGTCCCGGGACCGCAGCGGGGGGGCAGTTCTTC. Translating it yields CASSPGTAAGGQFF.